The 7 T cell receptor beta chains below were found in one sample sequenced in a study of blood T cell repertoires in COVID-19. Assay used: immunoSEQ multiplex PCR; TCRdb lists only in-frame clones, some missing. The sample carries 200,000 to 250,000 clones, around 85% recorded once. The material sequenced was PBMCs or T cells enriched from blood (not recorded which). The receptors shown here come from a woman aged 45-65 years in a cohort exposed to, infected with or recovered from COVID-19 (not recorded which).

V usage is TRBV27 and J usage is TRBJ1-2; 7 bases agree with TRBD1. The CDR3 spans 13 residues. V trimming: 6 bases; J trimming: 4 bases; junction bases outside the gene matches: 5. Germline CDR1 and CDR2: MNHEY and SMNVEV (reference sequence). Here the CDR3 DNA reads TGTGCCAGCAGCCGACAGGGATTCTATGGCTACACCTTC. Protein: CASSRQGFYGYTF.

The chain combines TRBV21-1 with TRBJ1-6; TRBD1 was called by the table and not checked on the DNA. TRBV21-1 counts as a pseudogene. This CDR3 region has 18 residues. In DNA form, the CDR3 reads TGTGCCAGCAGCAAGGGACCGGGACAGGGGAAAAATAATTCACCCCTCCACTTT. Protein product: CASSKGPGQGKNNSPLHF.

V and J are TRBV14 and TRBJ2-1, with 8 bases matching TRBD1. V trimming: 2 bases; J trimming: 14 bases; junction bases outside the gene matches: 8. Germline V gene lookup returns CDR1 SGHDN and CDR2 FVKESK. This CDR3 spans 13 amino acids. The CDR3 sequence is CASSQNGQGGEFF. CDR3 DNA sequence: TGTGCCAGCAGCCAAAATGGACAGGGCGGGGAGTTCTTC.

The V call is TRBV14, the J call TRBJ2-1; D gene unclear. Germline CDR1 SGHDN, CDR2 FVKESK. V shed 2 bases and J shed 3 bases, with 5 bases lying between them. CDR3 length: 13 amino acids. The chain's CDR3 is CASSQRGYNEQFF. CDR3 DNA: TGTGCCAGCAGCCAACGAGGCTACAATGAGCAGTTCTTC.

V and J are TRBV5-5 and TRBJ1-5, with 7 bases matching TRBD1. J was trimmed by 7 bases and V by 3 bases; bases with no gene match: 4. The CDR3 is made up of 13 amino acids. Per germline, CDR1 SGHKS and CDR2 YYEKEE (reference sequence). CDR3 protein: CASSWTGRQPQHF. CDR3 bases: TGTGCCAGCAGCTGGACAGGCCGGCAGCCCCAGCATTTT.

The V gene is TRBV5-4, the J gene TRBJ2-2, with 10 bases identical to TRBD2. CDR1 is SGHNT, CDR2 YYREEE, per germline (reference sequence). J was trimmed by 4 bases and V by 5 bases; bases with no gene match: 8. The length of the CDR3 is 16 residues. The chain's CDR3 is CASSFLAGGPTGELFF. In nucleotides, the CDR3 is TGTGCCAGCAGTTTTTTAGCGGGGGGCCCCACCGGGGAGCTGTTTTTT.

This clone has only a few counts. The V and J genes are TRBV10-2 and TRBJ2-1; 9 bases agree with TRBD2. CDR3 size: 14 residues. Germline assignment: CDR1 WSHSY and CDR2 SAAADI. The V gene end was trimmed by 4 bases and the J gene end by 3 bases; junction bases not matched to a gene: 1. The CDR3 protein is CASSVSGGYNEQFF. In nucleotides, the CDR3 is TGCGCCAGCAGTGTTAGCGGGGGCTACAATGAGCAGTTCTTC.